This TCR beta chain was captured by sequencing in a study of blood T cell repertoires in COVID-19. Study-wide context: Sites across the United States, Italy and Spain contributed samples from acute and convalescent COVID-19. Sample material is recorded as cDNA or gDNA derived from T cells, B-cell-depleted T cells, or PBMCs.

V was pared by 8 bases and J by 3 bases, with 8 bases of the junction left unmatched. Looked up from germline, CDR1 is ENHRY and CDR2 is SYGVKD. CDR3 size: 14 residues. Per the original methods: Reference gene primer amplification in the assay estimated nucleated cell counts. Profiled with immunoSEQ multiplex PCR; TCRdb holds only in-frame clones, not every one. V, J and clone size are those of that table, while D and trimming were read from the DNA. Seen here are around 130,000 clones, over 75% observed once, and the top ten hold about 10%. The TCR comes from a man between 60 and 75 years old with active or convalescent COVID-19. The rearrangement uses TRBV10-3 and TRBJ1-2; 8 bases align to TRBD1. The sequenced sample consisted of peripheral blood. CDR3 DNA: TGTGCCATCCAGGGTGGACAGGGCCACTATGGCTACACCTTC. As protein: CAIQGGQGHYGYTF.